This T cell receptor (beta chain) is drawn from a study of beta chain features in type 1 diabetes. Findings of the study overall: TCRB CDR3s from Type 1 diabetes patients were moderately but significantly shorter in all four CD4+ subsets. Researchers reported that naive, central memory and Treg TCRB repertoires appeared more similar in patients than in healthy donors. There was no resolution here of whether HLA type influences TCRB rearrangement. There was a possibility that cDNA sequencing over-represented cells with high TCR expression.

In regard to this clone: Its antigen is unidentified.

Purities in excess of 95% were seen in all sorted populations. This CDR3 is built from 15 residues. The V gene end was trimmed by 4 bases and the J gene end by 3 bases; junction bases not matched to a gene: 6. Germline values: CDR1 SGHRS, CDR2 YFSETQ. cDNA synthesis used the whole RNA isolate, giving expressed TCRB sequences. Repertoires were generated with immunoSEQ multiplex PCR, while TCRdb's copy carries only in-frame clones and drops some. The profile shows roughly 240,000 clones, roughly 24% of them singletons. The chain is built from TRBV5-1 and TRBJ2-3, with TRBD1 matching 9 bases. Sequences were obtained from naive CD4+ T cells from blood. The origin of this receptor is a woman in her 30s with type 1 diabetes. The CDR3 protein is CASSIKTGGTDTQYF. Written as DNA, the CDR3 is TGCGCCAGCAGCATTAAGACAGGGGGGACAGATACGCAGTATTTT.